The 8 T cell receptor beta chains given below trace back to one sample, sequenced in a study of shared T cell receptors in the human thymus. Repertoires were generated with immunoSEQ multiplex PCR, while TCRdb's copy carries only in-frame clones and drops some. The top ten clones hold under 0.01% of a sample with 600,000 or so clones, 87% of them seen once. The same data also contributed to another study, on human thymus T cells.

The sample consisted of thymocytes. The receptors were sampled from a boy under two years old with a congenital heart defect.

The genes are TRBV29-1 and TRBJ1-1; 7 positions match TRBD1. Trimming cost V 5 bases and J 0 bases; bases outside gene matches: 12. Germline V gene data show CDR1 as SQVTM and CDR2 as ANQGSEA. This CDR3 has 16 residues. CDR3 sequence: CSVRTGWELMNTEAFF. The CDR3 nucleotides are TGCAGCGTTAGGACAGGTTGGGAATTGATGAACACTGAAGCTTTCTTT.

The gene calls are TRBV30 and TRBJ1-4; TRBD1 might be the D (5 bases). The length of the CDR3 is 16 residues. V shed 0 bases and J shed 4 bases, with 15 bases lying between them. Germline V gene lookup returns CDR1 GTSNPN and CDR2 SVGIG (reference sequence). The CDR3 protein is CAWSVRVAGHNEKLFF. The CDR3 DNA sequence: TGTGCCTGGAGTGTAAGGGTGGCAGGACATAATGAAAAACTGTTTTTT. Supplemented by reference TRBV30 and TRBJ1-4, the full variable domain reads SQTIHQWPATLVQPVGSPLSLECTVEGTSNPNLYWYRQAAGRGLQLLFYSVGIGQISSEVPQNLSASRPQDRQFILSSKKLLLSDSGFYLCAWSVRVAGHNEKLFFGSGTQLSVL.

V usage is TRBV12-5 and J usage is TRBJ2-7; TRBD2 agrees at 7 bases. J was trimmed by 6 bases and V by 7 bases; bases with no gene match: 15. The CDR3 is 15 amino acids. Per the germline V gene, CDR1 is LGHNT and CDR2 is FRNRAP. The CDR3 region is CASALIPMTSFEQYF. In DNA form, the CDR3 reads TGTGCTAGTGCCCTCATCCCCATGACTAGCTTCGAGCAGTACTTC.

The J gene is TRBJ2-2, the V gene TRBV28, with TRBD2 as a possible D gene (5 bases). CDR3 size: 15 residues. The V gene lost 4 bases and the J gene lost 4 bases, with 13 bases spanning the gap. CDR1 and CDR2 from the germline V gene are MDHEN and SYDVKM. The CDR3 sequence: CASSSGDIGTGELFF. CDR3 sequence (DNA): TGTGCCAGCAGTTCCGGGGATATAGGCACCGGGGAGCTGTTTTTT. The variable domain in full, completed from reference TRBV28 and TRBJ2-2, reads DVKVTQSSRYLVKRTGEKVFLECVQDMDHENMFWYRQDPGLGLRLIYFSYDVKMKEKGDIPEGYSVSREKKERFSLILESASTNQTSMYLCASSSGDIGTGELFFGEGSRLTVL.

The chain is built from TRBV25-1 and TRBJ2-7; TRBD1 agrees at 7 bases. Trimming cost V 4 bases and J 0 bases; bases outside gene matches: 9. There are 16 residues in the CDR3. Germline V gene data show CDR1 as MGHDK and CDR2 as SYGVNS. CDR3 in DNA: TGTGCCAGCAGTGCTTCGGGACAGAAGAGCTCCTACGAGCAGTACTTC. Protein: CASSASGQKSSYEQYF.

This clone has just one count. The chain is built from TRBV4-3 and TRBJ1-1; TRBD1 is a possible D gene (5 bases). V was shortened by 0 bases and J by 4 bases, with 15 bases between the two germline ends. The CDR3 totals 16 residues. The V gene's germline CDR1 is LGHNA and CDR2 YSLEER. CDR3 sequence (DNA): TGCGCCAGCAGCCAAGACGCAGCAGGGAAGGGCACTGAAGCTTTCTTT. Translating it yields CASSQDAAGKGTEAFF.

DNA of the CDR3: TGCGCCAGCAGCTTGAAGGTCGAGGGCCACTCCTACGAGCAGTACTTC. It yields the protein CASSLKVEGHSYEQYF. This rearrangement joins TRBV5-1 to TRBJ2-7; D may be TRBD2 (5 bases). Per germline, CDR1 SGHRS and CDR2 YFSETQ. The CDR3 spans 16 residues. Between the trimmed V and J ends, which lost 1 base and 0 bases, there was a span of 14 bases.

This rearrangement joins TRBV19 to TRBJ1-1; D is unresolved. The CDR3 loop spans 17 amino acids. Germline loops: CDR1 LNHDA, CDR2 SQIVND (reference sequence). V was shortened by 3 bases and J by 2 bases, with 19 bases between the two germline ends. The chain's CDR3 is CASSIGSQYWRNTEAFF. The CDR3 DNA sequence: TGTGCCAGTAGTATCGGCAGCCAGTATTGGAGAAACACTGAAGCTTTCTTT.